These 8 T cell receptor beta chains were all obtained from the same sample, sequenced in a study of T cells in localized non-small cell lung cancer. Libraries were prepared by immunoSEQ multiplex PCR; TCRdb keeps only in-frame clonotypes and omits some of them. The profile shows almost 2,500 clones, about 26% of them singletons. The sequences come from lung tumor tissue, collected before any cancer treatment. These receptors came from a male donor older than 55 with stage II squamous cell lung carcinoma.

In its sample, this clone was seen a few times. The CDR3, as DNA: TGTGCCAGCAAACAGGGCTCTGGAAACACCATATATTTT. It translates to CASKQGSGNTIYF. The chain links TRBV2 to TRBJ1-3, with D possibly matching TRBD1 (6 bases). The length of the CDR3 is 13 residues. Trimming left V 7 bases short and J 0 bases short, with 7 bases between. Germline V gives CDR1 SNHLY, CDR2 FYNNEI. The full variable domain, in which reference TRBV2 and TRBJ1-3 provide the parts outside the CDR3, is EPEVTQTPSHQVTQMGQEVILRCVPISNHLYFYWYRQILGQKVEFLVSFYNNEISEKSEIFDDQFSVERPDGSNFTLKIRSTKLEDSAMYFCASKQGSGNTIYFGEGSWLTVV.

This clone has only a few counts. V and J are TRBV11-3 and TRBJ1-1; no clear D. CDR3 length equals 14 residues. The germline CDR1 and CDR2 sequences are SGHNT and YENEEA. V was clipped by 5 bases and J by 0 bases, with 10 bases between them. This CDR3 reads CASSPEGLNTEAFF. The CDR3 DNA is TGTGCCAGCAGCCCCGAGGGTCTGAACACTGAAGCTTTCTTT.

The gene calls are TRBV19 and TRBJ2-3, with a possible D match to TRBD1 (6 bases). The CDR3 covers 16 residues. V was clipped by 6 bases and J by 0 bases, with 16 bases between them. The germline gives CDR1 LNHDA, CDR2 SQIVND (reference sequence). CDR3 sequence reads: CASRKTGTPSTDTQYF. The CDR3 region has the DNA TGTGCCAGTAGGAAAACCGGGACACCGAGCACAGATACGCAGTATTTT.

The table lists this clone with a few counts. The J gene is TRBJ2-7, the V gene TRBV18; the D is unclear. CDR3 length: 14 amino acids. Per the germline V gene, CDR1 is KGHSH and CDR2 is LQKENI. The V gene lost 3 bases and the J gene lost 3 bases, with 12 bases spanning the gap. CDR3 nucleotides: TGTGCCAGCTCACCTCACAGACGATACTACGAGCAGTACTTC. Translating gives CASSPHRRYYEQYF. Full variable domain (rest looked up from reference TRBV18 and TRBJ2-7): NAGVMQNPRHLVRRRGQEARLRCSPMKGHSHVYWYRQLPEEGLKFMVYLQKENIIDESGMPKERFSAEFPKEGPSILRIQQVVRGDSAAYFCASSPHRRYYEQYFGPGTRLTVT.

This clone was detected a few times. V and J are TRBV19 and TRBJ1-1; D is uncertain. The germline V and J ends were trimmed by 1 base and 0 bases, with 6 bases remaining between them. Germline values: CDR1 LNHDA, CDR2 SQIVND (reference sequence). This CDR3 contains 14 residues. The CDR3 region is CASSIGQLNTEAFF. CDR3 DNA: TGTGCCAGTAGTATAGGCCAGCTGAACACTGAAGCTTTCTTT. Full variable domain (missing parts from reference TRBV19 and TRBJ1-1): DGGITQSPKYLFRKEGQNVTLSCEQNLNHDAMYWYRQDPGQGLRLIYYSQIVNDFQKGDIAEGYSVSREKKESFPLTVTSAQKNPTAFYLCASSIGQLNTEAFFGQGTRLTVV.

A few counts support this clone. The CDR3 DNA reads as TGTGCCAGCAGCCTCTCTAGCGGGGGATACAATGAGCAGTTCTTC. Amino acids: CASSLSSGGYNEQFF. The gene calls are TRBV11-3 and TRBJ2-1, with 10 bases lining up with TRBD2. This CDR3 has 15 amino acids. J was trimmed by 4 bases and V by 5 bases; bases with no gene match: 5. Per germline, CDR1 SGHNT and CDR2 YENEEA.

This clone has just a few counts. V and J are TRBV5-1 and TRBJ1-1; D is possibly TRBD1 (5 bases). This CDR3 is built from 16 residues. V shed 4 bases and J shed 0 bases, with 16 bases lying between them. Germline CDR1 and CDR2: SGHRS and YFSETQ. The CDR3: CASSQQDSGVNTEAFF. The CDR3 DNA follows: TGCGCCAGCAGCCAACAGGACTCGGGTGTGAACACTGAAGCTTTCTTT.

The sample holds a few counts of this clone. CDR3 in DNA: TGTGCCAGTGTACGGTCCTACAATGAGCAGTTCTTC. Translation gives CASVRSYNEQFF. This chain connects TRBV6-8 to TRBJ2-1; D gene uncertain. Germline-derived CDR1 and CDR2 are MNHGY and SAAAGT. V dropped 9 bases and J dropped 1 base, with 7 bases sitting between them. The CDR3 consists of 12 residues.